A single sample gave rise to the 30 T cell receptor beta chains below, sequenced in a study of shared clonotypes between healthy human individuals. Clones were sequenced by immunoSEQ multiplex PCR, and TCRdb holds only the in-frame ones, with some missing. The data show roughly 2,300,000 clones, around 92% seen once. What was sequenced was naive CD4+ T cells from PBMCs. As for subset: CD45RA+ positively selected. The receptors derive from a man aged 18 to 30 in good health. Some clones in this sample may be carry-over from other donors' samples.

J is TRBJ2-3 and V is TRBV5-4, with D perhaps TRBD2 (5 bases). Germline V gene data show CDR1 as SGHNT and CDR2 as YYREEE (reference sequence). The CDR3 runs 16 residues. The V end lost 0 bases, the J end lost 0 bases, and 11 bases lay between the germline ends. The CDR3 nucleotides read TGTGCCAGCAGCTTGGCCCGAGGGTCCAGCACAGATACGCAGTATTTT. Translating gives CASSLARGSSTDTQYF.

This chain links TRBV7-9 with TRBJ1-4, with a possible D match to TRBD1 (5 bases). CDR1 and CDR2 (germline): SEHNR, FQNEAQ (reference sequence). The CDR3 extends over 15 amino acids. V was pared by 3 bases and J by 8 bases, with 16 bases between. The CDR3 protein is CASSLVAPRGEKLFF. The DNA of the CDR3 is TGTGCCAGCAGCTTGGTCGCCCCCCGGGGGGAAAAACTGTTTTTT.

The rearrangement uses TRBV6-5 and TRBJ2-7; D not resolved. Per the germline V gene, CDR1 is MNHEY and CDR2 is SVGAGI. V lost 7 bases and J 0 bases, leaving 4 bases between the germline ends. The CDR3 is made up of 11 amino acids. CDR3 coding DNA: TGTGCCAGCAAGGGCTCCTACGAGCAGTACTTC. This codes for CASKGSYEQYF.

CDR3 region: CAISDPRGQGARGKAFF. For the CDR3, the DNA is TGTGCCATCAGTGACCCCAGGGGACAGGGGGCGCGTGGAAAAGCTTTCTTT. The V and J genes are TRBV10-3 and TRBJ1-1, with 12 bases that match TRBD1. Germline trimming cut 3 bases from V and 9 bases from J; bases unmatched to any gene: 14. The V gene's germline CDR1 is ENHRY and CDR2 SYGVKD. CDR3 length equals 17 residues.

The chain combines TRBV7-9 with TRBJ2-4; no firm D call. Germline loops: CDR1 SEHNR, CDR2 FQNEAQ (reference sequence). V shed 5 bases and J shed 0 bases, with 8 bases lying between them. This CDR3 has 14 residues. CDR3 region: CASSMSLAKNIQYF. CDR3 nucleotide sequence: TGTGCCAGCAGCATGTCACTAGCCAAAAACATTCAGTACTTC.

The CDR3 region is CASSLAAYGYTF. CDR3 in DNA: TGCGCCAGCAGCTTAGCGGCTTATGGCTACACCTTC. The chain has TRBV5-1 and TRBJ1-2, with D unclear. This CDR3 is 12 amino acids long. Between the trimmed V and J ends, which lost 2 bases and 5 bases, there was a span of 7 bases. Germline CDR1 reads SGHRS; CDR2 reads YFSETQ.

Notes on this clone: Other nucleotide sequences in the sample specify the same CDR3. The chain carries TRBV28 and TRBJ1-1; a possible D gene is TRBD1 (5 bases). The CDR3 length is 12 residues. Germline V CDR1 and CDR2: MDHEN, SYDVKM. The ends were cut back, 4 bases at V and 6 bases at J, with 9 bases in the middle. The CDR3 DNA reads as TGTGCCAGCAGTTCCGACAGCCCTGAAGCTTTCTTT. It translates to CASSSDSPEAFF.

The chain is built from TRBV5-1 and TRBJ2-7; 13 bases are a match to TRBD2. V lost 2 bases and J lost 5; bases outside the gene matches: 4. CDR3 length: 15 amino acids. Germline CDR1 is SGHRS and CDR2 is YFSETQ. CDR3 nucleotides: TGCGCCAGCAGCTTTGTACTAGCGGGAGGGAACGAGCAGTACTTC. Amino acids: CASSFVLAGGNEQYF.

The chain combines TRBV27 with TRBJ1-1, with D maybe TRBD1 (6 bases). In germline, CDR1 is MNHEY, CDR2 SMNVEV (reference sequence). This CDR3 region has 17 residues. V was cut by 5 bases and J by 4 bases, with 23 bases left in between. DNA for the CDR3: TGTGCCAGCAGTCCTTTCACCAAACCGGGACAAGGCACTGAAGCTTTCTTT. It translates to CASSPFTKPGQGTEAFF.

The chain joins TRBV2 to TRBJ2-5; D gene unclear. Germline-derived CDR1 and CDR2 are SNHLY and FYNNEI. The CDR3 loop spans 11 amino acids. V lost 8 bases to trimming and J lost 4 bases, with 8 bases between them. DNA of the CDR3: TGTGCCAGCGAGGCTCGAGAGACCCAGTACTTC. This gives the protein CASEARETQYF. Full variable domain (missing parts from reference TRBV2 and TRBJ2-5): EPEVTQTPSHQVTQMGQEVILRCVPISNHLYFYWYRQILGQKVEFLVSFYNNEISEKSEIFDDQFSVERPDGSNFTLKIRSTKLEDSAMYFCASEARETQYFGPGTRLLVL.

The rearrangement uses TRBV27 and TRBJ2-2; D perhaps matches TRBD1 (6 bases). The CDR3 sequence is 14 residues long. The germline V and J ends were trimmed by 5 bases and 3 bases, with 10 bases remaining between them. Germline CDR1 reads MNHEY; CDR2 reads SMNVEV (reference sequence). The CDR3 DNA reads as TGTGCCAGCAGTGGACAGTATTACACCGGGGAGCTGTTTTTT. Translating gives CASSGQYYTGELFF.

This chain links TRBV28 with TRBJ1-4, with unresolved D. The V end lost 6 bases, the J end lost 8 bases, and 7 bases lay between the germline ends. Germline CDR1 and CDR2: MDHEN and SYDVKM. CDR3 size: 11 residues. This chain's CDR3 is CASSLWEKLFF. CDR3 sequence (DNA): TGTGCCAGCAGCCTTTGGGAAAAACTGTTTTTT.

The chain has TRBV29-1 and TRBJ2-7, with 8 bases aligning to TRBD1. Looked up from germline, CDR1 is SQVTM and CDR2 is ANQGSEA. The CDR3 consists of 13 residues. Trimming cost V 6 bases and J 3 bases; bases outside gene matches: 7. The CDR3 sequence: CSVLGQGRYEQYF. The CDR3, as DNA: TGCAGCGTCCTCGGACAGGGACGCTACGAGCAGTACTTC.

In DNA, the CDR3 is TGTGCCAGCAGCTCCGGGACAGGGAAAGAGACCCAGTACTTC. It encodes CASSSGTGKETQYF. The V and J genes are TRBV28 and TRBJ2-5; 9 nucleotides align to TRBD1. J gave up 3 bases and V 6 bases, and 5 bases lay outside the gene matches. CDR3 length equals 14 residues. The germline CDR1 and CDR2 sequences are MDHEN and SYDVKM.

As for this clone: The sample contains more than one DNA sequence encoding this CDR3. In DNA, the CDR3 is TGTGCCAGCAGCTTGGGACAGGGAAGCGAAAAACTGTTTTTT. This gives the protein CASSLGQGSEKLFF. V gene TRBV9 combines with J gene TRBJ1-4; 9 bases agree with TRBD1. This CDR3 region has 14 residues. Germline-derived CDR1 and CDR2 are SGDLS and YYNGEE. V lost 4 bases to trimming and J lost 8 bases; unmatched junction nucleotides: 6.

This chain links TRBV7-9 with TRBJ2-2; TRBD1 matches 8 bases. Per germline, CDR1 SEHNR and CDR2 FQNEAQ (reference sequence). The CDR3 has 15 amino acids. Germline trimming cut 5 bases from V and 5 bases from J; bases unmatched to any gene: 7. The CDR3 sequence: CASSGNRGWTGELFF. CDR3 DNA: TGTGCCAGCAGCGGGAACAGGGGGTGGACCGGGGAGCTGTTTTTT.

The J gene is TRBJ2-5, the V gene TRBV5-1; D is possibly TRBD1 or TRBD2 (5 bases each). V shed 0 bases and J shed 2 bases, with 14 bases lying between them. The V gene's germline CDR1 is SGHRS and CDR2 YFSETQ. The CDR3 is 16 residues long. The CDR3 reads CASSLGWGTQQETQYF. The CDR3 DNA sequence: TGCGCCAGCAGCTTGGGGTGGGGGACCCAGCAAGAGACCCAGTACTTC.

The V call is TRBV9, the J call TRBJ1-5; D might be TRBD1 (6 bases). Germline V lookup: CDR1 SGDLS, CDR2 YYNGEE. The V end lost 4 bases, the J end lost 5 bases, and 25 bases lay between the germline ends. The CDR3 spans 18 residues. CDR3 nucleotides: TGTGCCAGCAGCTTAGGAGACCCGGGACACCTTTCGGATCAGCCCCAGCATTTT. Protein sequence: CASSLGDPGHLSDQPQHF.

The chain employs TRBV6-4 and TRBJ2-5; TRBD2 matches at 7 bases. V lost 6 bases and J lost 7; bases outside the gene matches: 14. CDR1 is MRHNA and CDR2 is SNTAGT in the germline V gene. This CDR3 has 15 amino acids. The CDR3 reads CASSQPEGGAGTQYF. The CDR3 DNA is TGTGCCAGCAGCCAACCGGAGGGAGGGGCCGGGACCCAGTACTTC.

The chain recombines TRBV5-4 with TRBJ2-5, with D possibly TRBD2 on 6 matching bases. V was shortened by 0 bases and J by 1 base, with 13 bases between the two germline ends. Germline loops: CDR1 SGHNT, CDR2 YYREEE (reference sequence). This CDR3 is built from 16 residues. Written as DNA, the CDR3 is TGTGCCAGCAGCTTGGCCCCGTTAGCGGCCCAAGAGACCCAGTACTTC. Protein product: CASSLAPLAAQETQYF. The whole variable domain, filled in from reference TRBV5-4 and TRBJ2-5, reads ETGVTQSPTHLIKTRGQQVTLRCSSQSGHNTVSWYQQALGQGPQFIFQYYREEENGRGNFPPRFSGLQFPNYSSELNVNALELDDSALYLCASSLAPLAAQETQYFGPGTRLLVL.

In nucleotides, the CDR3 is TGTGCCAGCAGACTACAGGGGGGGGGCACTGAAGCTTTCTTT. Amino acid sequence: CASRLQGGGTEAFF. The chain links TRBV2 to TRBJ1-1; TRBD1 matches 8 bases. CDR1 and CDR2 (germline): SNHLY, FYNNEI. The CDR3 has 14 amino acids. Trimming removed 6 bases from V and 4 bases from J; junction bases left unmatched: 7. Full variable domain (remainder filled in from reference TRBV2 and TRBJ1-1): EPEVTQTPSHQVTQMGQEVILRCVPISNHLYFYWYRQILGQKVEFLVSFYNNEISEKSEIFDDQFSVERPDGSNFTLKIRSTKLEDSAMYFCASRLQGGGTEAFFGQGTRLTVV.

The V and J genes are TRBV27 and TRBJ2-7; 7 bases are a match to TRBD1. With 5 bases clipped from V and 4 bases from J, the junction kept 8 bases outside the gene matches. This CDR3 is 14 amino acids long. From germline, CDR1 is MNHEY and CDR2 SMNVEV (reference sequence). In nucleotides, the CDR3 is TGTGCCAGCAGTCGACAGGGAAGGGAGTACGAGCAGTACTTC. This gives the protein CASSRQGREYEQYF.

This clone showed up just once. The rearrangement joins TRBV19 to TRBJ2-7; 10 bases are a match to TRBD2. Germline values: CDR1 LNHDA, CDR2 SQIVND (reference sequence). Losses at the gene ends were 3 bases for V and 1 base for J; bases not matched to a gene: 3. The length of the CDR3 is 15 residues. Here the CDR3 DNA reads TGTGCCAGTAGTATGGCGACTAGCGGGTCCTACGAGCAGTACTTC. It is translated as CASSMATSGSYEQYF.

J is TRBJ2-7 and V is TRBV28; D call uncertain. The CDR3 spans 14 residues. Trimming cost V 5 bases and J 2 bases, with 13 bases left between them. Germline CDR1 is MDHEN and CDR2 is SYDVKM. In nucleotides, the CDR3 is TGTGCCAGCAGTCACGGCGGAGCGACCTACGAGCAGTACTTC. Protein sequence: CASSHGGATYEQYF.

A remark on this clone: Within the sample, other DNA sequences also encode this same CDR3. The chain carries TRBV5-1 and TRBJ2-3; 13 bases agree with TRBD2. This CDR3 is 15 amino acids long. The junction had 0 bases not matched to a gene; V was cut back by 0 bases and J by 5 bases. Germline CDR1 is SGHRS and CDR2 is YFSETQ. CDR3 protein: CASSLGTSGGDTQYF. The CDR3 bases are TGCGCCAGCAGCTTGGGGACTAGCGGGGGAGATACGCAGTATTTT.

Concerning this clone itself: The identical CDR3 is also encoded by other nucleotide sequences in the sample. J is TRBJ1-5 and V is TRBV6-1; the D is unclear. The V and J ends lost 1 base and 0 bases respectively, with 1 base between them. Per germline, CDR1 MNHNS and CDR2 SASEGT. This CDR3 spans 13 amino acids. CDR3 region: CASSEVSNQPQHF. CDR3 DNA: TGTGCCAGCAGTGAAGTTAGCAATCAGCCCCAGCATTTT.

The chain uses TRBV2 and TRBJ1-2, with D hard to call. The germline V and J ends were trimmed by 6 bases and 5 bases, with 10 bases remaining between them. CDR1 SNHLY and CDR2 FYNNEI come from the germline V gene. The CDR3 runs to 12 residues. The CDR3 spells CASSGEKYGYTF. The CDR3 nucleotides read TGTGCCAGCAGCGGGGAGAAGTATGGCTACACCTTC.

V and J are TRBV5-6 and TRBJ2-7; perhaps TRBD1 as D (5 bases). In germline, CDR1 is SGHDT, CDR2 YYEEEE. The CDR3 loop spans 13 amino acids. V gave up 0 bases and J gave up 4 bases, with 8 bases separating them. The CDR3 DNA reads TGTGCCAGCAGCTTGGGGACATGGTACGAGCAGTACTTC. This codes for CASSLGTWYEQYF.

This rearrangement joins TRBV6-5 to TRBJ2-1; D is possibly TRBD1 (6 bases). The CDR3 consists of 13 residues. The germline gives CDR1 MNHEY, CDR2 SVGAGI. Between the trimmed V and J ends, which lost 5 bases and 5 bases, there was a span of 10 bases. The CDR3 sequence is CASSARGDNEQFF. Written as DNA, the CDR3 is TGTGCCAGCAGTGCCAGGGGCGACAATGAGCAGTTCTTC.

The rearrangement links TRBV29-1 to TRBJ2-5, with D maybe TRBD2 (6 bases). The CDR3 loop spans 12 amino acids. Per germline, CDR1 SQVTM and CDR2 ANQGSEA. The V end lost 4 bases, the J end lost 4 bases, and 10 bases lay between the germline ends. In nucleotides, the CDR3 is TGCAGCGTTGTATGGGGGGTAGAGACCCAGTACTTC. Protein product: CSVVWGVETQYF.